A selection of T cell receptor beta chains follows, all from one sample in a study of blood T cell repertoires in COVID-19. Libraries were prepared by immunoSEQ multiplex PCR; TCRdb keeps only in-frame clonotypes and omits some of them. This table has over 250,000 clones, around nine tenths appearing once. Material for sequencing was PBMCs or T cells enriched from blood (not recorded which). The receptors come from a man aged 55 to 70 who had recovered from COVID-19. CDR3s include the opening cysteine and the closing phenylalanine or tryptophan. A D gene is named only where the DNA matches it firmly. Size tells how often a clone was seen (once, few, many) or the class of an expanded clone, and some rows leave it out.

abundance | d_gene | j_gene | v_gene | CDR3nt | CDR3aa
NA | NA | TRBJ1-1 | TRBV19 | TGTGCCAGTAGGACAGGAGAAGAAGCTTTCTTT | CASRTGEEAFF
NA | NA | TRBJ1-3 | TRBV3-1/TRBV3-2 | TGTGCCAGCAGCCAGGGGAGTGGAAACACCATATATTTT | CASSQGSGNTIYF
NA | TRBD1 | TRBJ2-7 | TRBV3-1/TRBV3-2 | TGTGCCAGCAGCCTCGACAGGGGTCTTGAACGGTGGGAGCAGTACTTC | CASSLDRGLERWEQYF
few | NA | TRBJ1-1 | TRBV13 | TGTGCCAGCAGCTTACAGAACACTGAAGCTTTCTTT | CASSLQNTEAFF
NA | NA | TRBJ1-5 | TRBV20-1 | TGCAGTGCTAGTTCTAGGATTAGCAATCAGCCCCAGCATTTT | CSASSRISNQPQHF
NA | TRBD2 | TRBJ2-1 | TRBV27 | TGTGCCAGCAGTTATTCCCTAGCGGGGGTGAATGAGCAGTTCTTC | CASSYSLAGVNEQFF
NA | TRBD1 | TRBJ2-3 | TRBV5-1 | TGCGCCAGCAGCCAGGGGGCGAGCACAGATACGCAGTATTTT | CASSQGASTDTQYF
NA | TRBD1 | TRBJ2-7 | TRBV6-2/TRBV6-3 | TGTGCCAGCAGTTACCCCTGGGTCAGAGGGGGCGACGAGCAGTACTTC | CASSYPWVRGGDEQYF
NA | NA | TRBJ1-4 | TRBV4-3 | TGCGCCAGCAGACCACAGGGCGGAAATGAAAAACTGTTTTTT | CASRPQGGNEKLFF
NA | NA | TRBJ1-5 | TRBV25-1 | TGTGCCAGCAGTGAAGGCAGGGGTCCCCAGCATTTT | CASSEGRGPQHF
NA | NA | TRBJ1-2 | TRBV18 | TGTGCCAGCTCAGTCCAGGATTCAAACGCTGGCTACACCTTC | CASSVQDSNAGYTF
NA | NA | TRBJ1-2 | TRBV5-1 | TGCGCCAGCAGCTTGGAACGGAGCGGATATGGCTACACCTTC | CASSLERSGYGYTF
NA | TRBD1 | TRBJ2-3 | TRBV20-1 | TGCAGTGCTAGTACGGGGACAGGGGGAGGGGATACGCAGTATTTT | CSASTGTGGGDTQYF
NA | TRBD1 | TRBJ1-5 | TRBV18 | TGTGCCAGCTCACCAGGGACAGGGGGCAGACAGCCCCAGCATTTT | CASSPGTGGRQPQHF
NA | TRBD1 | TRBJ1-2 | TRBV3-1/TRBV3-2 | TGTGCCAGCAGCCAAGGTGGGACAGGGCCCTATGGCTACACCTTC | CASSQGGTGPYGYTF
NA | NA | TRBJ1-1 | TRBV7-8 | TGTGCCAGCAGCTTGACCGGGGACACTGAAGCTTTCTTT | CASSLTGDTEAFF
once | NA | TRBJ2-1 | TRBV19 | TGTGCCAGTAGTATAGGTGTCAGCTCCTACAATGAGCAGTTCTTC | CASSIGVSSYNEQFF
NA | NA | TRBJ1-1 | TRBV30 | TGTGCCTGGAGGAGTCTGAACACTGAAGCTTTCTTT | CAWRSLNTEAFF
NA | TRBD1 | TRBJ2-5 | TRBV9 | TGTGCCAGCAGCGGCCTAGGGACAGGGGTAGGAGAGACCCAGTACTTC | CASSGLGTGVGETQYF
NA | TRBD2 | TRBJ2-1 | TRBV12-5 | TGTGCTAGTGGGACCCCGAGACTAGCAAATGAGCAGTTCTTC | CASGTPRLANEQFF
NA | TRBD1 | TRBJ2-1 | TRBV19 | TGTGCCAGTAGAACCCGGGACAGGAGATACAATGAGCAGTTCTTC | CASRTRDRRYNEQFF
NA | TRBD1 | TRBJ1-5 | TRBV19 | TGTGCCAGCCGCGGTCGGACAGGGCTGGCGAGCTATCAGCCCCAGCATTTT | CASRGRTGLASYQPQHF
NA | NA | TRBJ1-5 | TRBV10-3 | TGTGCCATCAGTGGAGGGGGAAGCGGTCAGCCCCAGCATTTT | CAISGGGSGQPQHF
NA | TRBD1 | TRBJ2-7 | TRBV5-1 | TGCGCCAGCAGCGTCGGGACAGCGGTCAACGAGCAGTACTTC | CASSVGTAVNEQYF
NA | NA | TRBJ1-2 | TRBV4-2 | TGTGCCAGCAGCCAAGCTGACAGCTCTTCTAACTATGGCTACACCTTC | CASSQADSSSNYGYTF
NA | TRBD1 | TRBJ2-7 | TRBV7-2 | TGTGCCAGCAGCTACCGAATCGGGACAGGAAATGCCTACGAGCAGTACTTC | CASSYRIGTGNAYEQYF
NA | NA | TRBJ1-1 | TRBV7-2 | TGTGCCAGCAGCTTAGCCCGGAGGACTGAAGCTTTCTTT | CASSLARRTEAFF
NA | TRBD1 | TRBJ1-4 | TRBV6-6 | TGTGCCAGCAGCAGACAGGGGGCTCTTGCTGAAAAACTGTTTTTT | CASSRQGALAEKLFF
NA | TRBD1 | TRBJ1-3 | TRBV9 | TGTGCCAGCAGCGCGCGGGACAGGGGCGGAAACACCATATATTTT | CASSARDRGGNTIYF
NA | TRBD1 | TRBJ2-7 | TRBV27 | TGTGCCAGCAGTACAACAGGGGCCTACGAGCAGTACTTC | CASSTTGAYEQYF
NA | TRBD1 | TRBJ1-2 | TRBV4-1 | TGCGCCAGCAGCCAAGAACGGACAGGGGGCGTCTTTGGCTACACCTTC | CASSQERTGGVFGYTF
NA | NA | TRBJ2-3 | TRBV11-2 | TGTGCCAGCAGCTTAGGGGGTCTAGCGGATACGCAGTATTTT | CASSLGGLADTQYF
NA | NA | TRBJ1-5 | TRBV18 | TGTGCCAGCTCCGCAGGGTGGGATCAGCCCCAGCATTTT | CASSAGWDQPQHF
NA | TRBD1 | TRBJ2-5 | TRBV5-1 | TGCGCCAGCAGCAGGAGGACAGGGGAGGAGACCCAGTACTTC | CASSRRTGEETQYF
NA | TRBD2 | TRBJ2-7 | TRBV7-2 | TGTGCCAGCAGCTTAAGTTCCAGCGGGGTAGGCTACGAGCAGTACTTC | CASSLSSSGVGYEQYF
NA | TRBD1 | TRBJ1-1 | TRBV4-3 | TGCGCCAGCAGCCAAACCCAGACAGGGTATGTGACTGAAGCTTTCTTT | CASSQTQTGYVTEAFF
NA | TRBD1 | TRBJ2-7 | TRBV19 | TGTGCCACCCGGACAGGGATGAGCCACGAGCAGTACTTC | CATRTGMSHEQYF
NA | NA | TRBJ2-3 | TRBV5-1 | TGCGCCAGCAGGGCTGGGGGGAGCAGCACAGATACGCAGTATTTT | CASRAGGSSTDTQYF
NA | TRBD1 | TRBJ1-4 | TRBV30 | TGTGCCTGGAGCACAGGGGGCCATGAAAAACTGTTTTTT | CAWSTGGHEKLFF
few | TRBD2 | TRBJ2-1 | TRBV18 | TGTGCCAGCTCACCACGGAAGGCGGGAGATAGAAATGAGCAGTTCTTC | CASSPRKAGDRNEQFF
NA | TRBD1 | TRBJ1-3 | TRBV6-5 | TGTGCCAGCAGTACAGGGACAGTCTCTGGAAACACCATATATTTT | CASSTGTVSGNTIYF
NA | NA | TRBJ2-7 | TRBV18 | TGTGCCAGCTCACCCAACGGGGGATCGGGGGGCCAGCAGTACTTC | CASSPNGGSGGQQYF
NA | NA | TRBJ2-2 | TRBV23-1 | TGCGCCAGCAGTCAATCGCGGCCGAACACCGGGGAGCTGTTTTTT | CASSQSRPNTGELFF
NA | TRBD1 | TRBJ2-2 | TRBV6-5 | TGTGCCAGCAGGCAGGACAGGGGGGCCGGGGAGCTGTTTTTT | CASRQDRGAGELFF